Following are 8 T cell receptor beta chains from one sample sequenced in a study of CXCR3-negative and CXCR3-positive naive CD8 T cells. Their specific antigens are unknown. Study-wide results and limits: Relative to CXCR3-negative naive cells, CXCR3-positive naive cells had more hydrophobic TRB CDR3s.

With UMI labels, 5' RACE was used to prepare the TRB cDNA libraries. No DNA is given; TCRdb re-called the 5' RACE reads and lists each CDR3 protein once. This table lists about 89,000 distinct CDR3 sequences. The sequenced sample was naive CXCR3+ CD8+ T cells from blood. Subset defined: CD45RO-CCR7+CD27+CD95- naive CD8+ T cells expressing CXCR3 (TNR3+). Receptors were obtained from a human donor in good health. Some clones in this sample may be carry-over from other donors' samples.

The V call is TRBV3-1, the J call TRBJ1-5. The CDR3 totals 14 residues. Germline V gene sequence: CDR1 LGHDT, CDR2 YNNKEL (reference sequence). The CDR3 sequence is CASSPRVANQPQHF.

The chain has TRBV4-1 and TRBJ1-1. Germline CDR1 is MGHRA and CDR2 is YSYEKL. This CDR3 is 12 amino acids long. CDR3: CASSQYSTEAFF.

The genes are TRBV4-2 and TRBJ2-7; TCRdb lists TRBD2, though no DNA is available to test this call. The CDR3 covers 16 residues. Germline V gene data show CDR1 as LGHNA and CDR2 as YNFKEQ. This chain's CDR3 is CASSQDLSGATYEQYF.

This sequence joins TRBV5-1 and TRBJ2-7; TCRdb picks TRBD2, but there is no DNA to check that call. CDR1 is SGHRS, CDR2 YFSETQ, per germline. The CDR3 is 14 residues long. The CDR3 reads CASSQGLASYEQYF.

This chain uses TRBV28 with TRBJ2-7; checking the TCRdb D call of TRBD1 is not possible without DNA. Germline CDR1 is MDHEN and CDR2 is SYDVKM. The CDR3 is 17 residues long. The CDR3 sequence is CASRLHYSGTGDFEQYF.

The V gene is TRBV4-1, the J gene TRBJ2-3; the D call of TRBD2 rests on TCRdb alone, since no DNA is present to check it. CDR1 and CDR2 (germline): MGHRA, YSYEKL. CDR3 length equals 18 residues. The CDR3 protein is CASSQERLAGGSTDTQYF.

The J gene is TRBJ2-1, the V gene TRBV13; no DNA is available, so the TRBD1 call from TCRdb remains unchecked. There are 14 residues in the CDR3. Germline CDR1 PRHDT, CDR2 FYEKMQ (reference sequence). The CDR3 here is CASSFPTGENEQFF.

This chain connects TRBV28 to TRBJ2-3; checking the TCRdb D call of TRBD1 is not possible without DNA. Per the germline V gene, CDR1 is MDHEN and CDR2 is SYDVKM. This CDR3 has 15 amino acids. The CDR3 loop is CASSLTGVYADTQYF.